The present TCR beta chain was sequenced within a study of cytomegalovirus exposure and HLA in healthy donors. A word on this clone: No antigen is known for it.

Trimming left V 1 base short and J 0 bases short, with 9 bases between. The CDR3 contains 15 residues. The germline V gene has CDR1 SEHNR and CDR2 FQNEAQ (reference sequence). Study conclusions and caveats: For TCR beta chains, V- and J-gene trimming was later linked to a missense DCLRE1C variant. The likely origin of a cluster of highly shared sequence variants was a sequencing artifact.

PCR involved 60 Vbeta and 13 Jbeta primers. The method was immunoSEQ multiplex PCR; TCRdb's version includes in-frame clones alone and lacks a portion of them. The repertoire holds about 120,000 clones, with approximately 17% as singletons. The receptor was isolated from a female donor in good health and CMV-seropositive. Sequencing was performed on PBMCs. The chain uses TRBV7-9 and TRBJ1-1; perhaps TRBD1 as D (6 bases). CDR3 sequence reads: CASSLGGDMNTEAFF. CDR3 DNA: TGTGCCAGCAGCTTAGGAGGGGACATGAACACTGAAGCTTTCTTT.